These 20 T cell receptor beta chains were all obtained from the same sample, sequenced in a study of shared clonotypes between healthy human individuals. Sequenced by immunoSEQ multiplex PCR; TCRdb stores in-frame clones only, minus some. The table includes around 750,000 clones, less than 85% detected once. The sample comprised memory CD4+ T cells sorted from blood. Sample subset: CD45RA-negative fraction. The origin of the receptors is a woman in her thirties in good health.

On this clone itself: At the DNA level, this CDR3 is encoded by other sequences in the same sample as well. The V and J genes are TRBV28 and TRBJ1-2; no clear D. The CDR3 is 12 amino acids. Looked up from germline, CDR1 is MDHEN and CDR2 is SYDVKM. V lost 3 bases to trimming and J lost 1 base, with 3 bases between them. The DNA of the CDR3 is TGTGCCAGCAGTTTTTATAACTATGGCTACACCTTC. As protein: CASSFYNYGYTF.

The V and J genes are TRBV7-9 and TRBJ1-2; possible D gene TRBD1, 5 bases. In germline, CDR1 is SEHNR, CDR2 FQNEAQ (reference sequence). This CDR3 is built from 15 residues. V lost 0 bases and J lost 4, with 12 bases in between. Written as DNA, the CDR3 is TGTGCCAGCAGCTTAGCGCTCCCGGGGACCTATGGCTACACCTTC. It yields the protein CASSLALPGTYGYTF.

This chain joins TRBV30 and TRBJ2-5, with TRBD2 as a possible D gene (6 bases). Looked up from germline, CDR1 is GTSNPN and CDR2 is SVGIG (reference sequence). The ends were cut back, 1 base at V and 6 bases at J, with 12 bases in the middle. CDR3 length: 13 amino acids. The CDR3 here is CAWSASEGQTQYF. CDR3 DNA sequence: TGTGCCTGGAGTGCCTCGGAGGGACAGACCCAGTACTTC.

The table lists this clone with a count of one. This chain connects TRBV28 to TRBJ2-7; D ambiguous. This CDR3 has 14 residues. V lost 2 bases and J 5 bases, leaving 13 bases between the germline ends. Looked up from germline, CDR1 is MDHEN and CDR2 is SYDVKM. CDR3 amino acids: CASSLLDLSHEQYF. In DNA form, the CDR3 reads TGTGCCAGCAGTTTACTAGATCTTTCCCACGAGCAGTACTTC.

The chain combines TRBV18 with TRBJ2-2; no clear D. The ends were cut back, 3 bases at V and 6 bases at J, with 14 bases in the middle. The germline CDR1 and CDR2 sequences are KGHSH and LQKENI. The CDR3 totals 15 residues. Here the CDR3 reads CASSPSVGIAGELFF. CDR3 coding DNA: TGTGCCAGCTCACCCTCGGTGGGTATCGCCGGGGAGCTGTTTTTT.

With regard to this clone: Other DNA sequences within the sample encode an identical CDR3. The chain uses TRBV2 and TRBJ2-7; TRBD2 matches 11 bases. Germline loops: CDR1 SNHLY, CDR2 FYNNEI. This CDR3 is built from 14 residues. Trimming cost V 5 bases and J 5 bases; bases outside gene matches: 5. DNA for the CDR3: TGTGCCAGCAGTCGACTAGCGGGAATCAACGAGCAGTACTTC. Translated, it gives CASSRLAGINEQYF.

The genes are TRBV15 and TRBJ2-5, with D unclear. V shed 0 bases and J shed 2 bases, with 7 bases lying between them. The CDR3 has 14 amino acids. Germline CDR1 LNHNV, CDR2 YYDKDF (reference sequence). The CDR3 here is CATSRDTGQETQYF. The DNA of the CDR3 is TGTGCCACCAGCAGAGATACGGGTCAAGAGACCCAGTACTTC.

The chain is built from TRBV28 and TRBJ2-1; 9 positions match TRBD1. The V segment lost 7 bases and the J segment 8 bases; nucleotides outside the gene matches: 12. The CDR3 runs to 15 residues. Germline loops: CDR1 MDHEN, CDR2 SYDVKM. The CDR3 region has the DNA TGTGCCAGCATCATGATGGACAGGGGTAGCTATGAGCAGTTCTTC. Translating gives CASIMMDRGSYEQFF. The full variable domain, in which reference TRBV28 and TRBJ2-1 provide the parts outside the CDR3, is DVKVTQSSRYLVKRTGEKVFLECVQDMDHENMFWYRQDPGLGLRLIYFSYDVKMKEKGDIPEGYSVSREKKERFSLILESASTNQTSMYLCASIMMDRGSYEQFFGPGTRLTVL.

V and J are TRBV10-2 and TRBJ2-7, with no clear D. This CDR3 region has 14 residues. The V and J ends lost 8 bases and 7 bases respectively, with 21 bases between them. CDR1 and CDR2 from the germline V gene are WSHSY and SAAADI. CDR3 loop: CASPPPTRYQEQYF. The CDR3 bases are TGCGCCAGCCCGCCCCCCACCCGGTATCAGGAGCAGTACTTC.

The CDR3 coding sequence is TGTGCCAGCAGTTTATCAGGGGAAACCCACGAGCAGTACTTC. Encoded protein: CASSLSGETHEQYF. The chain has TRBV28 and TRBJ2-7; D possibly corresponds to TRBD1 (6 bases). This CDR3 has 14 amino acids. V was shortened by 1 base and J by 5 bases, with 12 bases between the two germline ends. The germline V gene has CDR1 MDHEN and CDR2 SYDVKM.

This clone has just one count. The V and J genes are TRBV28 and TRBJ1-1; 9 nucleotides match TRBD1. This CDR3 region has 13 residues. CDR1 and CDR2 (germline): MDHEN, SYDVKM. V lost 5 bases to trimming and J lost 4 bases; unmatched junction nucleotides: 2. In DNA form, the CDR3 reads TGTGCCAGCAGTCCGACAGGGGGCACTGAAGCTTTCTTT. This codes for CASSPTGGTEAFF.

Comment on this clone: The same CDR3 also results from other DNA sequences found in this sample. The chain combines TRBV18 with TRBJ2-7; no definite D call. This CDR3 has 12 residues. Germline CDR1 and CDR2: KGHSH and LQKENI. Trimming left V 2 bases short and J 2 bases short, with 4 bases between. The CDR3 region has the DNA TGTGCCAGCTCACCAGGGACCTACGAGCAGTACTTC. Encoded protein: CASSPGTYEQYF.

The chain carries TRBV9 and TRBJ1-2; D might be TRBD1 (6 bases). CDR3 length: 15 residues. Trimming took 2 bases from V and 3 from J, leaving 14 bases between them. Germline V gives CDR1 SGDLS, CDR2 YYNGEE. The CDR3 DNA is TGTGCCAGCAGCGTCAGTCAGGGGCGATACTATGGCTACACCTTC. Amino acid sequence: CASSVSQGRYYGYTF.

V and J are TRBV18 and TRBJ2-7; 9 nucleotides line up with TRBD2. Losses at the gene ends were 3 bases for V and 5 bases for J; bases not matched to a gene: 11. The CDR3 covers 16 residues. Germline CDR1 is KGHSH and CDR2 is LQKENI. DNA of the CDR3: TGTGCCAGCTCACCCAAACACGGAGCGGGAGGCGACGAGCAGTACTTC. It is translated as CASSPKHGAGGDEQYF.

V is TRBV5-4 and J is TRBJ2-1; a weak D match, TRBD2 (5 bases). This CDR3 has 15 amino acids. Germline V CDR1 and CDR2: SGHNT, YYREEE (reference sequence). V gave up 4 bases and J gave up 9 bases, with 20 bases separating them. The CDR3 sequence: CASSPQLGSEGEQFF. The CDR3 region has the DNA TGTGCCAGCAGCCCTCAGCTTGGAAGTGAGGGTGAGCAGTTCTTC.

The chain couples TRBV18 to TRBJ2-7; D may be TRBD1 or TRBD2 (5 bases each). This CDR3 is 13 amino acids long. The germline gives CDR1 KGHSH, CDR2 LQKENI. The germline V and J ends were trimmed by 5 bases and 4 bases, with 12 bases remaining between them. The CDR3 here is CASSGGTAYEQYF. The CDR3 DNA sequence: TGTGCCAGCTCAGGGGGAACAGCTTACGAGCAGTACTTC.

The chain links TRBV30 to TRBJ2-7; 7 positions agree with TRBD2. The V gene's germline CDR1 is GTSNPN and CDR2 SVGIG (reference sequence). The CDR3 is 14 amino acids. The V segment lost 5 bases and the J segment 0 bases; nucleotides outside the gene matches: 7. CDR3 sequence: CAWDLADFSYEQYF. CDR3 nucleotides: TGTGCCTGGGATCTAGCGGATTTCTCCTACGAGCAGTACTTC. Looking up the rest from reference TRBV30 and TRBJ2-7 gives the full variable domain: SQTIHQWPATLVQPVGSPLSLECTVEGTSNPNLYWYRQAAGRGLQLLFYSVGIGQISSEVPQNLSASRPQDRQFILSSKKLLLSDSGFYLCAWDLADFSYEQYFGPGTRLTVT.

The count of this clone is one. The sample has other DNA sequences that encode this CDR3 too. The genes are TRBV6-6 and TRBJ2-3; 7 nucleotides agree with TRBD1. This CDR3 is 14 amino acids long. The V gene end was trimmed by 6 bases and the J gene end by 1 base; junction bases not matched to a gene: 4. Germline V gene sequence: CDR1 MNHNY, CDR2 SVGAGI (reference sequence). The CDR3 nucleotides read TGTGCCAGCAGCTTAACAGGGGGCACAGATACGCAGTATTTT. Encoded protein: CASSLTGGTDTQYF.

This rearrangement joins TRBV6-4 to TRBJ2-3; 8 bases line up with TRBD1. The ends lost 8 bases at V and 1 base at J; junction bases unmatched: 8. There are 15 residues in the CDR3. Germline CDR1 is MRHNA and CDR2 is SNTAGT. CDR3 residues: CASLPVQGGTDTQYF. DNA of the CDR3: TGTGCCAGCCTGCCGGTACAGGGGGGCACAGATACGCAGTATTTT.

This chain joins TRBV15 and TRBJ2-3; 7 bases line up with TRBD1. The length of the CDR3 is 16 residues. Germline CDR1 is LNHNV and CDR2 is YYDKDF (reference sequence). The V and J ends lost 1 base and 1 base, in that order; junction bases with no gene match: 5. DNA for the CDR3: TGTGCCACCAGCAGAGGTAGACAGGGAGGCACAGATACGCAGTATTTT. Protein product: CATSRGRQGGTDTQYF.